Here is one T cell receptor (beta chain) with its context. The data were obtained in a study of control samples from healthy donors and cancer patients. Generated by immunoSEQ multiplex PCR, the TCRdb table keeps only in-frame clones and is missing some. Of roughly 400,000 clones listed, around 90% are singletons. The CDR3 is 13 residues long. The V gene lost 9 bases and the J gene lost 0 bases, with 11 bases spanning the gap. Per the germline V gene, CDR1 is MDHEN and CDR2 is SYDVKM. The receptor's source is a man aged 40-50 years with head and neck cancer. The chain employs TRBV28 and TRBJ1-2; D gene uncertain. The sequencing sample was made of PBMCs. The CDR3 DNA reads as TGTGCCAGTCATTTGGCAGCTAACTATGGCTACACCTTC. Translating it yields CASHLAANYGYTF.